Listed below are T cell receptor beta chains from one sample, sequenced in a study of cytomegalovirus exposure and HLA in healthy donors. This table comes from immunoSEQ multiplex PCR, and its TCRdb copy is limited to in-frame clones, with some not included. Of 150,000 to 200,000 clones in the sample, around four fifths were seen once. The sample was PBMCs. The receptors stem from a woman in her 30s in good health and CMV-seronegative. The CDR3 runs from the conserved cysteine through the conserved F or W. The D gene is left open where the match is weak. The listing skips clone size in some rows; elsewhere it reads once, few, many or a size class.

>TRBD2|NA|TRBJ2-7|TRBV4-1
CASSQDRGGSSYEQYF
TGCGCCAGCAGCCAAGATCGGGGGGGAAGCTCCTACGAGCAGTACTTC
>TRBD1|NA|TRBJ1-4|TRBV2
CASTPGQGAGEKLFF
TGTGCCAGCACCCCAGGACAGGGGGCGGGGGAAAAACTGTTTTTT
>TRBD1|NA|TRBJ1-2|TRBV19
CASGGQYNYGYTF
TGTGCCAGTGGGGGACAGTACAATTATGGCTACACCTTC
>TRBD2|NA|TRBJ2-1|TRBV15
CATSRDLPDYGTSGGEQFF
TGTGCCACCAGCAGAGATCTACCAGATTACGGGACTAGCGGGGGGGAGCAGTTCTTC
>NA|NA|TRBJ1-2|TRBV30
CAWRPQGLAYGYTF
TGTGCCTGGAGGCCCCAGGGGTTGGCCTATGGCTACACCTTC
>TRBD1|NA|TRBJ1-1|TRBV5-6
CASSLATGANTEAFF
TGTGCCAGCAGCTTGGCGACAGGGGCAAACACTGAAGCTTTCTTT
>NA|NA|TRBJ2-1|TRBV2
CASSARDIHSSYNEQFF
TGTGCCAGCAGTGCCCGGGACATACATAGCTCCTACAATGAGCAGTTCTTC
>NA|NA|TRBJ1-1|TRBV6-5
CASSYFSMNTEAFF
TGTGCCAGCAGTTATTTTTCTATGAACACTGAAGCTTTCTTT
>NA|NA|TRBJ1-5|TRBV30
CAWSPRQGLGVFHRPQHF
TGTGCCTGGAGTCCCAGGCAGGGGCTCGGCGTATTCCATCGGCCCCAGCATTTT
>NA|NA|TRBJ1-2|TRBV6-1
CASSGLVAYGYTF
TGTGCCAGCAGTGGGTTGGTGGCCTATGGCTACACCTTC
>TRBD1|once|TRBJ2-4|TRBV30
CAWSVLDRGGQYF
TGTGCCTGGAGTGTACTCGACAGGGGCGGTCAGTACTTC
>TRBD1|NA|TRBJ1-2|TRBV7-2
CASSSLTGYYGYTF
TGTGCCAGCAGCTCGTTGACAGGGTACTATGGCTACACCTTC
>NA|NA|TRBJ1-1|TRBV2
CASRSDSEAFF
TGTGCCAGCAGATCAGACAGCGAAGCTTTCTTT
>TRBD2|NA|TRBJ2-4|TRBV5-6
CASSRRGGRAKNIQYF
TGTGCCAGCAGCCGCCGGGGGGGTCGAGCCAAAAACATTCAGTACTTC
>NA|NA|TRBJ1-4|TRBV5-1
CASSSAGTTNEKLFF
TGCGCCAGCAGCTCCGCCGGGACAACGAATGAAAAACTGTTTTTT
>NA|NA|TRBJ1-4|TRBV29-1
CSAMTQGGLNEKLFF
TGCAGCGCTATGACACAGGGAGGGCTTAATGAAAAACTGTTTTTT
>NA|NA|TRBJ2-3|TRBV29-1
CSVEAAVGGDTQYF
TGCAGCGTTGAAGCAGCGGTGGGGGGAGATACGCAGTATTTT
>NA|NA|TRBJ2-5|TRBV10-2
CASRFGVVETQYF
TGCGCCAGCAGGTTCGGGGTCGTGGAGACCCAGTACTTC
>NA|NA|TRBJ1-2|TRBV30
CAWSTQGHYGYTF
TGTGCCTGGAGTACCCAGGGGCACTATGGCTACACCTTC
>NA|NA|TRBJ1-6|TRBV30
CAWSVNVPSSYNSPLHF
TGTGCCTGGAGTGTGAACGTCCCCAGCTCCTATAATTCACCCCTCCACTTT
>TRBD2|once|TRBJ2-3|TRBV6-5
CASRLAGGTDTQYF
TGTGCCAGCAGACTAGCGGGGGGCACGGATACGCAGTATTTT
>NA|NA|TRBJ1-1|TRBV2
CASSRGPNTEAFF
TGTGCCAGCAGTAGAGGCCCGAACACTGAAGCTTTCTTT
>TRBD1|few|TRBJ2-3|TRBV6-5
CASSYRTGGTDTQYF
TGTGCCAGCAGTTACAGGACAGGGGGGACAGATACGCAGTATTTT
>TRBD1|NA|TRBJ1-3|TRBV7-6
CASSPDRGLSGNTIYF
TGTGCCAGCAGCCCAGACAGGGGTCTCTCTGGAAACACCATATATTTT
>NA|NA|TRBJ2-3|TRBV5-1
CASSQEGTDTQYF
TGCGCCAGCAGCCAGGAAGGCACAGATACGCAGTATTTT
>NA|NA|TRBJ1-1|TRBV4-1
CASSQDLGPAEAFF
TGCGCCAGCAGCCAAGATCTGGGGCCCGCTGAAGCTTTCTTT
>NA|NA|TRBJ2-1|TRBV21-1
CASSKALLLAGRNEQFF
TGTGCCAGCAGCAAAGCGCTTCTACTAGCGGGACGCAATGAGCAGTTCTTC
>TRBD2|NA|TRBJ2-1|TRBV4-2
CASSRKGGDPGQFF
TGTGCCAGCAGCCGCAAGGGAGGGGACCCCGGGCAGTTCTTC
>TRBD2|NA|TRBJ2-1|TRBV6-6
CASISGGSSYNEQFF
TGTGCCAGCATTAGCGGGGGGAGCTCCTACAATGAGCAGTTCTTC
>NA|NA|TRBJ1-4|TRBV4-2
CASSLTGIGPGSNEKLFF
TGTGCCAGCAGCCTCACGGGTATAGGGCCAGGGTCGAATGAAAAACTGTTTTTT
>NA|NA|TRBJ1-1|TRBV6-1
CASSEVYRSHIGTEAFF
TGTGCCAGCAGTGAAGTTTATCGCAGTCATATTGGCACTGAAGCTTTCTTT
>NA|NA|TRBJ1-3|TRBV30
CAWTSDSRGNTIYF
TGTGCCTGGACTTCGGATTCCAGGGGAAACACCATATATTTT
>NA|NA|TRBJ2-1|TRBV5-1
CASSEMTGTPKNEQFF
TGCGCCAGCAGCGAGATGACCGGGACTCCCAAAAATGAGCAGTTCTTC
>TRBD2|NA|TRBJ2-3|TRBV7-9
CASSFPFGRGGSDTQYF
TGTGCCAGCAGCTTCCCGTTCGGGCGGGGGGGCTCAGATACGCAGTATTTT
>TRBD2|NA|TRBJ2-3|TRBV4-2
CASSPLTTRTSGTDTQYF
TGTGCCAGCAGTCCTCTAACAACGCGGACTAGCGGCACAGATACGCAGTATTTT
>NA|NA|TRBJ1-1|TRBV10-1
CASSESYRVTEAFF
TGCGCCAGCAGTGAGTCGTACAGGGTCACTGAAGCTTTCTTT